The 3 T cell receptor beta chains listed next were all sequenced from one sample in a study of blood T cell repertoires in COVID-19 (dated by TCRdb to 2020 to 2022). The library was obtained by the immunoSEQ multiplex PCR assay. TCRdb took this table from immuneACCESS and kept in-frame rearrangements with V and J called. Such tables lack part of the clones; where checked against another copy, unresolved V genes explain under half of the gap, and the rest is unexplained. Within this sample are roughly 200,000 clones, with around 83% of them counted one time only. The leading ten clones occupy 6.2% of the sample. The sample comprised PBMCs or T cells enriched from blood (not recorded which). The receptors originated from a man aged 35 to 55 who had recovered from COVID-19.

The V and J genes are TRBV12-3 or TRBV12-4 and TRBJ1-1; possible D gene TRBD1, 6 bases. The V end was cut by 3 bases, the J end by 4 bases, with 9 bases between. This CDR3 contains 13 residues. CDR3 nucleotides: TGTGCCAGCAGTTTGCTAGGGGGCACTGAAGCTTTCTTT. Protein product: CASSLLGGTEAFF.

CDR3 nucleotides: TGTGCCAGCAGCTTAGCCATCCTTACGGGGATCTACGAGCAGTACTTC. It specifies CASSLAILTGIYEQYF. The rearrangement links TRBV11-2 to TRBJ2-7; the D gene is possibly TRBD2 (5 bases). This CDR3 spans 16 amino acids. V was trimmed by 1 base and J by 3 bases, leaving 16 bases between them. Germline V gives CDR1 SGHAT, CDR2 FQNNGV.

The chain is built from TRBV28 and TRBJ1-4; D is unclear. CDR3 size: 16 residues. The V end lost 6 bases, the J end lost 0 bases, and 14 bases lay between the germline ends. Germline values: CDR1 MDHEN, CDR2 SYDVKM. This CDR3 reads CASSQATSPTNEKLFF. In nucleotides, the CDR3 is TGTGCCAGCAGCCAGGCCACCTCCCCAACTAATGAAAAACTGTTTTTT.